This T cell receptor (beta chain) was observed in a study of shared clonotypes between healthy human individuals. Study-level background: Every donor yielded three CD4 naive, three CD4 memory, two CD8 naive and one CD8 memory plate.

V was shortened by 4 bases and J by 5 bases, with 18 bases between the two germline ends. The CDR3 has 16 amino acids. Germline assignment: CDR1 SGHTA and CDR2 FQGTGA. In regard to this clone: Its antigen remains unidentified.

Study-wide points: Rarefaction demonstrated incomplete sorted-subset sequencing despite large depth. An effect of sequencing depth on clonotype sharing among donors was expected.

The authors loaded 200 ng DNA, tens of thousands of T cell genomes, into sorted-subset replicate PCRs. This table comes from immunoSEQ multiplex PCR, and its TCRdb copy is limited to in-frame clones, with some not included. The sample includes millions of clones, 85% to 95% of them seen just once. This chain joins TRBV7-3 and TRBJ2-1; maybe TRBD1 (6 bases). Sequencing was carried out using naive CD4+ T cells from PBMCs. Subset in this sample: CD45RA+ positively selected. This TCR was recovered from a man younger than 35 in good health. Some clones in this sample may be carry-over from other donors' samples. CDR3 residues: CASSSRPGRGHNEQFF. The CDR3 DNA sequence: TGTGCCAGCAGCTCAAGACCGGGCAGGGGACACAATGAGCAGTTCTTC.